What follows is one T cell receptor (beta chain) and its context. Produced via immunoSEQ multiplex PCR; TCRdb's table is partial and in-frame only. The sample comprises 45,000 to 55,000 clones, roughly 84% of which are singletons, and 9% to 10% rests with the top ten. The sample comes from a study of OX40 agonist ivuxolimab in advanced cancers. Trimming pared 0 bases from V and 2 bases from J, leaving 13 bases between. CDR1 and CDR2 (germline): MNHNS, SASEGT. The CDR3 has 17 residues. The V gene is TRBV6-1, the J gene TRBJ2-2, with unresolved D. The TCR sequence derives from an adult with an advanced solid tumor such as melanoma, head and neck, liver or kidney cancer. This specimen was CD4+ or CD8+ T cells sorted from blood, taken in a trial of the OX40 agonist ivuxolimab. Here the CDR3 reads CASSEASNPLNTGELFF. CDR3 in DNA: TGTGCCAGCAGTGAAGCTTCTAACCCCCTAAACACCGGGGAGCTGTTTTTT.